The rows below give T cell receptor beta chains drawn from one sample of a study of CD8+ T cells in alopecia areata. Assay: immunoSEQ multiplex PCR; the TCRdb copy retains only in-frame clones and omits some. This table holds more than 95,000 clones, about nine tenths found once. The sample was CD8+ T cells sorted from blood, taken between weeks 30 and 35, from a patient treated with tofacitinib. Source of these receptors: a human donor with alopecia areata. Both conserved end residues are part of each CDR3. The D gene is left open where the match is weak. Size values are once, few and many counts, or a class for expanded clones, and some rows have none.

clone_size	v_call	j_call	d_call	cdr3_aa	cdr3_nt
.	TRBV29-1	TRBJ2-7	TRBD2	CSVVEGTSSGEEQYF	TGCAGCGTTGTGGAGGGGACTAGCAGCGGAGAAGAGCAGTACTTC
.	TRBV7-8	TRBJ2-6	TRBD1	CASIRTGARSGANVLTF	TGTGCCAGCATTCGGACAGGCGCACGCTCTGGGGCCAACGTCCTGACTTTC
.	TRBV29-1	TRBJ2-7	.	CSVVLAGYYEQYF	TGCAGCGTTGTGTTGGCCGGCTACTACGAGCAGTACTTC
.	TRBV6-7	TRBJ2-7	.	CASSTPTATPYEQYF	TGTGCCAGCAGTACTCCCACGGCTACTCCCTACGAGCAGTACTTC
.	TRBV29-1	TRBJ2-7	TRBD1	CSVEDPTGQGGYEQYF	TGCAGCGTTGAAGATCCGACGGGACAGGGTGGTTACGAGCAGTACTTC
few	TRBV9	TRBJ2-7	.	CASSPRGAASYEQYF	TGTGCCAGCAGCCCCCGGGGGGCCGCGTCCTACGAGCAGTACTTC
.	TRBV30	TRBJ2-2	.	CAREQENTGELFF	TGTGCCAGAGAACAGGAGAACACCGGGGAGCTGTTTTTT
.	TRBV5-6	TRBJ2-1	TRBD2	CASSLTSAGDWDEQFF	TGTGCCAGCAGCTTGACGTCAGCGGGAGACTGGGATGAGCAGTTCTTC
.	TRBV29-1	TRBJ2-2	TRBD1	CSVLGQGSDTGELFF	TGCAGCGTTCTCGGACAGGGGAGCGACACCGGGGAGCTGTTTTTT
once	TRBV6-1	TRBJ2-7	TRBD1	CASSADRTYEQYF	TGTGCCAGCAGTGCGGACAGGACCTACGAGCAGTACTTC
.	TRBV6-1	TRBJ2-1	.	CASILSSYNEQFF	TGTGCCAGTATCTTGAGCTCCTACAATGAGCAGTTCTTC
.	TRBV18	TRBJ2-5	.	CASSPPPGETQYF	TGTGCCAGCTCACCCCCACCGGGGGAGACCCAGTACTTC
.	TRBV5-1	TRBJ1-1	TRBD1	CASSFRGQGLNTEAFF	TGCGCCAGCAGCTTCCGTGGACAGGGGCTGAACACTGAAGCTTTCTTT
.	TRBV27	TRBJ1-1	TRBD1	CASGGVTGSLGTEAFF	TGTGCCAGTGGCGGCGTGACAGGGAGTTTGGGGACTGAAGCTTTCTTT
few	TRBV13	TRBJ2-1	.	CASSLGDNEQFF	TGTGCCAGCAGCTTAGGAGACAATGAGCAGTTCTTC
.	TRBV29-1	TRBJ1-2	.	CSVEWTDYGYTF	TGCAGCGTTGAATGGACAGACTACGGCTACACCTTC
.	TRBV6-5	TRBJ2-7	TRBD1	CASSPTGVGNEQYF	TGTGCCAGCAGTCCCACAGGGGTCGGAAACGAGCAGTACTTC
few	TRBV25-1	TRBJ2-1	.	CASSTLWGLYNEQFF	TGTGCCAGCAGTACTCTGTGGGGGCTCTACAATGAGCAGTTCTTC
once	TRBV6-6	TRBJ2-7	.	CASSYARTGEEYEQYF	TGTGCCAGCAGTTACGCCAGAACAGGGGAGGAGTACGAGCAGTACTTC
.	TRBV5-6	TRBJ2-5	TRBD1	CASSSLTGGYETQYF	TGTGCCAGCAGTTCCCTGACAGGGGGCTATGAGACCCAGTACTTC